One sample yielded the 12 T cell receptor beta chains listed below, sequenced in a study of long-term antiretroviral therapy in people with HIV. The immunoSEQ assay was v3.0, run at survey level. The method was immunoSEQ multiplex PCR; TCRdb's version includes in-frame clones alone and lacks a portion of them. The sample carries approximately 20,000 clones, 70% to 85% recorded once. The specimen was unsorted PBMCs, collected 0.5 years after starting antiretroviral therapy. These TCRs come from a man in his late teens or twenties with HIV.

This chain connects TRBV27 to TRBJ2-7, with 9 bases aligning to TRBD1. Germline CDR1 MNHEY, CDR2 SMNVEV (reference sequence). The CDR3 is 15 residues long. The ends lost 3 bases at V and 7 bases at J; junction bases unmatched: 10. Written as DNA, the CDR3 is TGTGCCAGCAGTTTCGAAACAGGGGGCCTGTGGGAGCAGTACTTC. The encoded protein is CASSFETGGLWEQYF.

The V gene is TRBV5-5, the J gene TRBJ1-3; maybe TRBD1 (5 bases). The germline V and J ends were trimmed by 1 base and 2 bases, with 13 bases remaining between them. The CDR3 spans 16 residues. Germline CDR1 reads SGHKS; CDR2 reads YYEKEE (reference sequence). The CDR3 is CASSLRDGVAGNTIYF. The CDR3 nucleotides read TGTGCCAGCAGCTTGAGGGACGGGGTTGCTGGAAACACCATATATTTT.

The V call is TRBV7-2, the J call TRBJ2-7; maybe TRBD2 (6 bases). Germline V gene data show CDR1 as SGHTA and CDR2 as FQGNSA. V was pared by 7 bases and J by 3 bases, with 16 bases between. This CDR3 spans 14 amino acids. DNA for the CDR3: TGTGCCAGCACCCCGGGGAGGACTGGCTACGAGCAGTACTTC. Its protein product is CASTPGRTGYEQYF.

The chain links TRBV9 to TRBJ2-2, with D possibly TRBD1 on 6 matching bases. This CDR3 comprises 14 residues. Germline lookup yields CDR1 SGDLS and CDR2 YYNGEE. With 5 bases removed from V and 2 bases from J, the gap between germline ends came to 10 bases. The CDR3 loop reads CASSTGSNTGELFF. CDR3 nucleotide sequence: TGTGCCAGCAGTACAGGGTCCAACACCGGGGAGCTGTTTTTT. Complete variable domain (other parts from reference TRBV9 and TRBJ2-2): DSGVTQTPKHLITATGQRVTLRCSPRSGDLSVYWYQQSLDQGLQFLIQYYNGEERAKGNILERFSAQQFPDLHSELNLSSLELGDSALYFCASSTGSNTGELFFGEGSRLTVL.

This chain uses TRBV4-3 with TRBJ2-5; TRBD2 might be the D (5 bases). In germline, CDR1 is LGHNA, CDR2 YSLEER. This CDR3 has 15 amino acids. V gave up 1 base and J gave up 4 bases, with 13 bases separating them. CDR3 region: CASSQAFGGGETQYF. In nucleotides, the CDR3 is TGCGCCAGCAGCCAAGCCTTTGGAGGCGGAGAGACCCAGTACTTC.

This clone is deemed medium-sized. The genes are TRBV30 and TRBJ2-1; the match to TRBD2 covers 7 bases. Unmatched junction bases numbered 3, after V lost 5 bases and J lost 2 bases. Germline values: CDR1 GTSNPN, CDR2 SVGIG (reference sequence). The CDR3 runs 13 residues. CDR3 sequence: CAWESGAYNEQFF. DNA of the CDR3: TGTGCCTGGGAAAGCGGGGCCTACAATGAGCAGTTCTTC.

This chain links TRBV4-3 with TRBJ2-7; D is perhaps TRBD2 (5 bases). CDR3 length: 15 residues. Trimming stripped 0 bases from V and 0 bases from J, with 9 bases between. Germline CDR1 is LGHNA and CDR2 is YSLEER. CDR3 bases: TGCGCCAGCAGCCAAGACCCCGGGAACTCCTACGAGCAGTACTTC. Amino acids: CASSQDPGNSYEQYF.

The chain carries TRBV14 and TRBJ2-3; 9 bases match TRBD2. The CDR3 sequence is 16 residues long. The germline V gene has CDR1 SGHDN and CDR2 FVKESK. Trimming at V came to 0 bases and at J to 1 base, leaving 2 bases not matched to a gene. The CDR3 loop reads CASSQDIAGGTDTQYF. As DNA, the CDR3 is TGTGCCAGCAGCCAAGATATAGCGGGGGGCACAGATACGCAGTATTTT.

V gene TRBV7-9 combines with J gene TRBJ2-7, with TRBD2 matching over 7 bases. Germline V gene sequence: CDR1 SEHNR, CDR2 FQNEAQ (reference sequence). Trimming took 1 base from V and 0 from J; bases not matched to a gene: 6. CDR3 length equals 16 residues. The CDR3 sequence is CASSLVSLADSYEQYF. CDR3 in DNA: TGTGCCAGCAGCTTAGTAAGTCTAGCGGACTCCTACGAGCAGTACTTC.

About this clone: Sequence at one end of the junction differs from germline and may be a read error. V usage is TRBV2 and J usage is TRBJ2-7, with D possibly matching TRBD2 (5 bases). This CDR3 is 13 amino acids long. Germline assignment: CDR1 SNHLY and CDR2 FYNNEI. For the CDR3, the DNA is TGTGCCAGCAGTACTAGTTTCTCCAACGAGCAGTACTTC. Translating it yields CASSTSFSNEQYF. Using reference TRBV2 and TRBJ2-7 for the parts outside the CDR3, the full variable domain is EPEVTQTPSHQVTQMGQEVILRCVPISNHLYFYWYRQILGQKVEFLVSFYNNEISEKSEIFDDQFSVERPDGSNFTLKIRSTKLEDSAMYFCASSTSFSNEQYFGPGTRLTVT.

The chain uses TRBV6-5 and TRBJ2-7; the match to TRBD2 covers 12 bases. The CDR3 totals 16 residues. Looked up from germline, CDR1 is MNHEY and CDR2 is SVGAGI. The junction had 9 bases not matched to a gene; V was cut back by 4 bases and J by 5 bases. The CDR3 DNA reads TGTGCCAGCAGTTCTTCTGGACTAGCGGGATGGGACGAGCAGTACTTC. Translating it yields CASSSSGLAGWDEQYF.

The J gene is TRBJ2-7, the V gene TRBV7-2; TRBD1 aligns across 9 bases. V lost 5 bases and J lost 2; bases outside the gene matches: 16. Germline CDR1 SGHTA, CDR2 FQGNSA. This CDR3 has 18 amino acids. The CDR3 DNA sequence: TGTGCCAGCAGCACTGGACAGGGGACCCTTTATACTACCTACGAGCAGTACTTC. Residues: CASSTGQGTLYTTYEQYF.